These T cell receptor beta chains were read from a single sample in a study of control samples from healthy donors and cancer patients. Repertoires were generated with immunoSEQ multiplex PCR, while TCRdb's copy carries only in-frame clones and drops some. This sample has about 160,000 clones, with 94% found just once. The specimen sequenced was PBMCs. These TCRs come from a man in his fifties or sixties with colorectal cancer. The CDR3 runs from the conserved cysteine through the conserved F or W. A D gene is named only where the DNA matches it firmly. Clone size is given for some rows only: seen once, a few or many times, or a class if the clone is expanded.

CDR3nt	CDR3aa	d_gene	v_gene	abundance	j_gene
TGTGCCAGCAGCAAAGGGGGGACAGCTACCTACGAGCAGTACTTC	CASSKGGTATYEQYF	-	TRBV11-2	-	TRBJ2-7
TGTGCCAGCAGCTTAGAGAGGAGCGTGGCTTTCTTT	CASSLERSVAFF	-	TRBV7-2	-	TRBJ1-1
TGTGCCAGCAGTTACCCGACTAGCATGGGTGAGCAGTTCTTC	CASSYPTSMGEQFF	TRBD2	TRBV6-6	-	TRBJ2-1
TGTGCCAGTAGTATGGGACTAGCGGGGGTTGAGCAAGAGACCCAGTACTTC	CASSMGLAGVEQETQYF	TRBD2	TRBV19	-	TRBJ2-5
TGTGCCAGCAGTTTATCAGGACTAGCGGGGGGTGAGCAGTACTTC	CASSLSGLAGGEQYF	TRBD2	TRBV27	few	TRBJ2-7
TGTGCCAGCTCACCAGGGTCTGATAGCAATCAGCCCCAGCATTTT	CASSPGSDSNQPQHF	-	TRBV18	-	TRBJ1-5
TGCGCCAGCAGCCACACACAGGGTACACCCCTCCACTTT	CASSHTQGTPLHF	-	TRBV4-3	once	TRBJ1-6
TGTGCCAGAGGGGCCGGAGTTGGCGGCTACACCTTC	CARGAGVGGYTF	-	TRBV2	-	TRBJ1-2
TGTGCCAGCAGTGAACAGCGGGGGGTTTATTACAATGAGCAGTTCTTC	CASSEQRGVYYNEQFF	TRBD2	TRBV6-1	-	TRBJ2-1
TGTGCCAGCAGCTTGGGCAGGGGCCTCCCTGAAGCTTTCTTT	CASSLGRGLPEAFF	-	TRBV5-4	-	TRBJ1-1
TGTGCCATCAGTGAGTCATTGGACAGTAGCAATCAGCCCCAGCATTTT	CAISESLDSSNQPQHF	-	TRBV10-3	once	TRBJ1-5
TGTGCCAGCACCAGGGGGCAGGCTGAAGCTTTCTTT	CASTRGQAEAFF	TRBD1	TRBV6-5	-	TRBJ1-1
TGTGCCAGCAGTATGACCGGGGAGCTGTTTTTT	CASSMTGELFF	-	TRBV12-3/TRBV12-4	-	TRBJ2-2
TGTGCCAGTGGTACAGGGGTGGGAAACACCATATATTTT	CASGTGVGNTIYF	TRBD1	TRBV19	-	TRBJ1-3